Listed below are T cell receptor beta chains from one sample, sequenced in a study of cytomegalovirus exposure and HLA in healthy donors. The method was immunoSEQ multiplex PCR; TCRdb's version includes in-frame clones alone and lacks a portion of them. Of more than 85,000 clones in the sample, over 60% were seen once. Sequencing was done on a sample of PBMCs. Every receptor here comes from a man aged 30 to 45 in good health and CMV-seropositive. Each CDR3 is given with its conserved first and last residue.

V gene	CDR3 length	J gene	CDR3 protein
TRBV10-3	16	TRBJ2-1	CAISKSQRGGWDEQFF
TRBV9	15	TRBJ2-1	CASSVDSSGYNEQFF
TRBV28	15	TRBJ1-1	CASSSPGQGNTEAFF
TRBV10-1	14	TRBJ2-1	CASSPGGLADEQFF
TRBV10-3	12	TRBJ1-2	CAIRQGENGYTF
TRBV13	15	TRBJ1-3	CASSIRGIAGNTIYF
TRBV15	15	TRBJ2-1	CATSPTGDRINEQFF
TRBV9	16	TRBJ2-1	CASSVFGGAGSDEQFF
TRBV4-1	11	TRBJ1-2	CASSQRLRVTF
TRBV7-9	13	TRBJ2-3	CATPRDSSDTQYF
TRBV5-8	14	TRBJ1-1	CASSIITGNTEAFF
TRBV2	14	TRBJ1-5	CASSGDRGHQPQHF
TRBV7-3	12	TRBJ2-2	CASSLNTGELFF
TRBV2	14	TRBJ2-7	CASRLEGGKGEQYF
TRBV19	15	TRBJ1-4	CASSDNFALNEKLFF
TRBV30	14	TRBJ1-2	CAWSHDRGSYGYTF
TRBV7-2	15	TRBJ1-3	CASSLTRLSGNTIYF
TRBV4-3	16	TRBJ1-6	CASSHEPGTGGSPLHF
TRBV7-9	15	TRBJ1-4	CASSRGQGNDEKLFF
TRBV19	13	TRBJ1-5	CASGQGAYQPQHF
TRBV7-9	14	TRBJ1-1	CASSSQGGGTEAFF
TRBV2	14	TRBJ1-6	CASSARDFNSPLHF
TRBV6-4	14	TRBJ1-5	CASSEGGANQPQHF
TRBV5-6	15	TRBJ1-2	CASREAGQGDYGYTF
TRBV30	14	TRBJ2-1	CAWILAGGGFEQFF
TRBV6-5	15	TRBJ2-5	CASSYSGTGGETQYF
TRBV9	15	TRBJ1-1	CASSVEWQANTEAFF